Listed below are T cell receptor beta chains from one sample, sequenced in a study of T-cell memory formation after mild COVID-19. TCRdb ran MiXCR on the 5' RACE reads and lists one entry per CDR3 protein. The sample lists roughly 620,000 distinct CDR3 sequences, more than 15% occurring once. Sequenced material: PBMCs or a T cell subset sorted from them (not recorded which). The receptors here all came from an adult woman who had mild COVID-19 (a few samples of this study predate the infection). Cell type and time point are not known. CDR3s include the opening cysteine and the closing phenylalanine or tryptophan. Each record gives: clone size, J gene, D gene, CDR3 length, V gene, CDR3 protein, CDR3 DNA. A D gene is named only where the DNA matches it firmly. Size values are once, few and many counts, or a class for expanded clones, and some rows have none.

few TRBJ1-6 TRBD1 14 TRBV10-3 CAIKSDRDNSPLHF TGTGCCATCAAATCCGACAGGGATAATTCACCCCTCCACTTT
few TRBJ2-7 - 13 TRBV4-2 CASSQDRWHEQYF TGTGCCAGCAGCCAAGATCGGTGGCACGAGCAGTACTTC
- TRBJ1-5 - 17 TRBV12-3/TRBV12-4 CASSFGQAIGSNQPQHF TGTGCCAGCAGTTTCGGGCAGGCTATTGGTAGCAATCAGCCCCAGCATTTT
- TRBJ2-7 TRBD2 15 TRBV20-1 CSAGTSGRVSYEQYF TGCAGTGCCGGGACTAGCGGGAGGGTCTCCTACGAGCAGTACTTC
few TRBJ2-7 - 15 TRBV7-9 CASSPEGRGRYEQYF TGTGCCAGCAGCCCAGAGGGCAGGGGACGTTACGAGCAGTACTTC
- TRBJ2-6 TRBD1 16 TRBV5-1 CASSPTGVSGANVLTF TGCGCCAGCTCCCCGACAGGGGTCTCTGGGGCCAACGTCCTGACTTTC
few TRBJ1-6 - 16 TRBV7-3 CASSPPYGGVNSPLHF TGTGCCAGCAGCCCTCCATATGGGGGAGTCAATTCACCCCTCCACTTT
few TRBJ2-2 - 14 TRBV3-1 CASGAGANTGELFF TGTGCCAGCGGGGCAGGGGCGAACACCGGGGAGCTGTTTTTT
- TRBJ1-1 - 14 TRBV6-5 CASRGGQGYTEAFF TGTGCCAGCAGGGGGGGGCAGGGGTACACTGAAGCTTTCTTT
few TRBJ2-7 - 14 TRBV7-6 CASSLQEYSYEQYF TGTGCCAGCAGCCTACAGGAGTACTCCTACGAGCAGTACTTC
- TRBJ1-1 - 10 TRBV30 CAWSVSAAFF TGTGCCTGGAGTGTATCAGCGGCTTTCTTT
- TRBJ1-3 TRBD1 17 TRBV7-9 CASSPRSGTGAGNTIYF TGTGCCAGCAGCCCCCGATCCGGGACAGGGGCTGGAAACACCATATATTTT
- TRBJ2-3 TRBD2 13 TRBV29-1 CSALGGGADTQYF TGCAGCGCCCTGGGGGGGGGAGCAGATACGCAGTATTTT
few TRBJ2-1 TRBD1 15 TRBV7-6 CASSPSRDRGNEQFF TGTGCCAGCAGCCCGAGTCGGGACAGGGGCAATGAGCAGTTCTTC
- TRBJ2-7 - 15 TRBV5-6 CASSFRGSGSYEQYF TGTGCCAGCAGTTTTCGGGGTAGCGGTTCCTACGAGCAGTACTTC
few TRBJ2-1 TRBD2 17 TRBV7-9 CASSSIRTSGTYNEQFF TGTGCCAGCAGCTCTATTAGGACTAGCGGGACCTACAATGAGCAGTTCTTC
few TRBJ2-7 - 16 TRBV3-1 CASSLLHGVRIYEQYF TGTGCCAGCAGCCTGCTCCACGGGGTTCGAATATACGAGCAGTACTTC
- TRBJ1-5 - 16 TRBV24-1 CATSDTGMGSNQPQHF TGTGCCACCAGTGACACAGGGATGGGAAGCAATCAGCCCCAGCATTTT
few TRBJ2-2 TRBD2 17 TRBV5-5 CASSFVSSGANTGELFF TGTGCCAGCAGCTTTGTGTCTAGCGGGGCTAACACCGGGGAGCTGTTTTTT
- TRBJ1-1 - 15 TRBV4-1 CASSPAQAMNTEAFF TGCGCCAGCAGCCCCGCTCAAGCCATGAACACTGAAGCTTTCTTT
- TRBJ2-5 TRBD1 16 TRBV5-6 CASSLARDSYQETQYF TGTGCCAGCAGCTTAGCCCGGGACAGCTACCAAGAGACCCAGTACTTC
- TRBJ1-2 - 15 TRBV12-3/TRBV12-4 CASSLGVGGAYGYTF TGTGCCAGCAGTTTAGGGGTGGGGGGCGCCTATGGCTACACCTTC
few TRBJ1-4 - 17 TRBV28 CASSSIDSHATNEKLFF TGTGCCAGCAGTTCCATAGACAGCCATGCAACTAATGAAAAACTGTTTTTT
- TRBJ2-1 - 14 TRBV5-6 CASSLGPDERAPFF TGTGCCAGCAGCTTGGGTCCAGATGAGAGGGCGCCGTTCTTC
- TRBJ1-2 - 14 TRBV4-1 CASSQGRSMGGYTF TGCGCCAGCAGCCAAGGACGGAGCATGGGAGGCTACACCTTC
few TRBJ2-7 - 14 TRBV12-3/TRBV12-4 CASADTSSSYEQYF TGTGCCAGCGCTGACACTAGCAGCTCCTACGAGCAGTACTTC
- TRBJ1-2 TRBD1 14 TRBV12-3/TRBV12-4 CASRLGTGYVGYTF TGTGCCAGCAGACTGGGGACAGGGTATGTGGGCTACACCTTC
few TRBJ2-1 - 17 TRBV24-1 CATSDVTGLRAYNEQFF TGTGCCACCAGTGATGTGACAGGCCTAAGGGCCTACAATGAGCAGTTCTTC
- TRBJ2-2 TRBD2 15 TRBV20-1 CSARGEGRITGELFF TGCAGTGCTAGAGGGGAGGGGCGGATTACCGGGGAGCTGTTTTTT
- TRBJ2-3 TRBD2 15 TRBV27 CASRTSGGSTDTQYF TGTGCCAGCAGGACTAGCGGGGGATCGACAGATACGCAGTATTTT
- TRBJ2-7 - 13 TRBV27 CASSFLNSYEQYF TGTGCCAGCAGTTTTCTTAACTCCTACGAGCAGTACTTC
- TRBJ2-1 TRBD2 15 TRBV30 CAWSPGGSSYNEQFF TGTGCCTGGAGTCCGGGCGGGAGTTCCTACAATGAGCAGTTCTTC
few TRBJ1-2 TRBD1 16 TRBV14 CASSQGVGTGALAYTF TGTGCCAGCAGCCAAGGGGTCGGGACAGGGGCTCTCGCCTACACCTTC
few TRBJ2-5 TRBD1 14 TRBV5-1 CASSAKTGQETQYF TGCGCCAGCAGCGCCAAGACAGGGCAAGAGACCCAGTACTTC
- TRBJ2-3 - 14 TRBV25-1 CASSDLGGTDTQYF TGTGCCAGCAGTGATTTGGGGGGTACAGATACGCAGTATTTT
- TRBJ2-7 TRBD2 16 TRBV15 CATSSEVSSGNYEQYF TGTGCCACCAGCAGTGAGGTTTCTAGCGGGAACTACGAGCAGTACTTC
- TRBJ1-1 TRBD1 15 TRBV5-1 CASSFMGQGGTEAFF TGCGCCAGCAGCTTTATGGGACAGGGGGGCACTGAAGCTTTCTTT
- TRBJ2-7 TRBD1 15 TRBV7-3 CASSLMGQGYYEQYF TGTGCCAGCAGCTTAATGGGACAGGGATACTACGAGCAGTACTTC
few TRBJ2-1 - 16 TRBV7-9 CASSSIKGGKSNEQFF TGTGCCAGCAGCTCTATTAAAGGGGGGAAGAGCAATGAGCAGTTCTTC
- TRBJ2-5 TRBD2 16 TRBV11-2 CASSSSGTRASETQYF TGTGCCAGCAGCTCATCCGGGACTAGGGCTTCCGAGACCCAGTACTTC
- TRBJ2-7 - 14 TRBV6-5 CASSLGGTAYEQYF TGTGCCAGCAGTTTAGGGGGAACTGCCTACGAGCAGTACTTC
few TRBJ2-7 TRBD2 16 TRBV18 CASSRSSGSRSYEQYF TGTGCCAGCTCTCGAAGTAGCGGGAGCAGGTCCTACGAGCAGTACTTC
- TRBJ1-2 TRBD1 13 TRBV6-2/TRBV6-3 CASSRTGFSGYTF TGTGCCAGCAGCCGGACAGGGTTCTCTGGCTACACCTTC
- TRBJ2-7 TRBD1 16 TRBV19 CASSFASGTGIYEQYF TGTGCCAGTAGTTTCGCCAGCGGGACAGGGATCTACGAGCAGTACTTC
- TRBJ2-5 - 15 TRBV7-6 CASSSMGLLLETQYF TGTGCCAGCAGCTCGATGGGACTCCTGCTGGAGACCCAGTACTTC